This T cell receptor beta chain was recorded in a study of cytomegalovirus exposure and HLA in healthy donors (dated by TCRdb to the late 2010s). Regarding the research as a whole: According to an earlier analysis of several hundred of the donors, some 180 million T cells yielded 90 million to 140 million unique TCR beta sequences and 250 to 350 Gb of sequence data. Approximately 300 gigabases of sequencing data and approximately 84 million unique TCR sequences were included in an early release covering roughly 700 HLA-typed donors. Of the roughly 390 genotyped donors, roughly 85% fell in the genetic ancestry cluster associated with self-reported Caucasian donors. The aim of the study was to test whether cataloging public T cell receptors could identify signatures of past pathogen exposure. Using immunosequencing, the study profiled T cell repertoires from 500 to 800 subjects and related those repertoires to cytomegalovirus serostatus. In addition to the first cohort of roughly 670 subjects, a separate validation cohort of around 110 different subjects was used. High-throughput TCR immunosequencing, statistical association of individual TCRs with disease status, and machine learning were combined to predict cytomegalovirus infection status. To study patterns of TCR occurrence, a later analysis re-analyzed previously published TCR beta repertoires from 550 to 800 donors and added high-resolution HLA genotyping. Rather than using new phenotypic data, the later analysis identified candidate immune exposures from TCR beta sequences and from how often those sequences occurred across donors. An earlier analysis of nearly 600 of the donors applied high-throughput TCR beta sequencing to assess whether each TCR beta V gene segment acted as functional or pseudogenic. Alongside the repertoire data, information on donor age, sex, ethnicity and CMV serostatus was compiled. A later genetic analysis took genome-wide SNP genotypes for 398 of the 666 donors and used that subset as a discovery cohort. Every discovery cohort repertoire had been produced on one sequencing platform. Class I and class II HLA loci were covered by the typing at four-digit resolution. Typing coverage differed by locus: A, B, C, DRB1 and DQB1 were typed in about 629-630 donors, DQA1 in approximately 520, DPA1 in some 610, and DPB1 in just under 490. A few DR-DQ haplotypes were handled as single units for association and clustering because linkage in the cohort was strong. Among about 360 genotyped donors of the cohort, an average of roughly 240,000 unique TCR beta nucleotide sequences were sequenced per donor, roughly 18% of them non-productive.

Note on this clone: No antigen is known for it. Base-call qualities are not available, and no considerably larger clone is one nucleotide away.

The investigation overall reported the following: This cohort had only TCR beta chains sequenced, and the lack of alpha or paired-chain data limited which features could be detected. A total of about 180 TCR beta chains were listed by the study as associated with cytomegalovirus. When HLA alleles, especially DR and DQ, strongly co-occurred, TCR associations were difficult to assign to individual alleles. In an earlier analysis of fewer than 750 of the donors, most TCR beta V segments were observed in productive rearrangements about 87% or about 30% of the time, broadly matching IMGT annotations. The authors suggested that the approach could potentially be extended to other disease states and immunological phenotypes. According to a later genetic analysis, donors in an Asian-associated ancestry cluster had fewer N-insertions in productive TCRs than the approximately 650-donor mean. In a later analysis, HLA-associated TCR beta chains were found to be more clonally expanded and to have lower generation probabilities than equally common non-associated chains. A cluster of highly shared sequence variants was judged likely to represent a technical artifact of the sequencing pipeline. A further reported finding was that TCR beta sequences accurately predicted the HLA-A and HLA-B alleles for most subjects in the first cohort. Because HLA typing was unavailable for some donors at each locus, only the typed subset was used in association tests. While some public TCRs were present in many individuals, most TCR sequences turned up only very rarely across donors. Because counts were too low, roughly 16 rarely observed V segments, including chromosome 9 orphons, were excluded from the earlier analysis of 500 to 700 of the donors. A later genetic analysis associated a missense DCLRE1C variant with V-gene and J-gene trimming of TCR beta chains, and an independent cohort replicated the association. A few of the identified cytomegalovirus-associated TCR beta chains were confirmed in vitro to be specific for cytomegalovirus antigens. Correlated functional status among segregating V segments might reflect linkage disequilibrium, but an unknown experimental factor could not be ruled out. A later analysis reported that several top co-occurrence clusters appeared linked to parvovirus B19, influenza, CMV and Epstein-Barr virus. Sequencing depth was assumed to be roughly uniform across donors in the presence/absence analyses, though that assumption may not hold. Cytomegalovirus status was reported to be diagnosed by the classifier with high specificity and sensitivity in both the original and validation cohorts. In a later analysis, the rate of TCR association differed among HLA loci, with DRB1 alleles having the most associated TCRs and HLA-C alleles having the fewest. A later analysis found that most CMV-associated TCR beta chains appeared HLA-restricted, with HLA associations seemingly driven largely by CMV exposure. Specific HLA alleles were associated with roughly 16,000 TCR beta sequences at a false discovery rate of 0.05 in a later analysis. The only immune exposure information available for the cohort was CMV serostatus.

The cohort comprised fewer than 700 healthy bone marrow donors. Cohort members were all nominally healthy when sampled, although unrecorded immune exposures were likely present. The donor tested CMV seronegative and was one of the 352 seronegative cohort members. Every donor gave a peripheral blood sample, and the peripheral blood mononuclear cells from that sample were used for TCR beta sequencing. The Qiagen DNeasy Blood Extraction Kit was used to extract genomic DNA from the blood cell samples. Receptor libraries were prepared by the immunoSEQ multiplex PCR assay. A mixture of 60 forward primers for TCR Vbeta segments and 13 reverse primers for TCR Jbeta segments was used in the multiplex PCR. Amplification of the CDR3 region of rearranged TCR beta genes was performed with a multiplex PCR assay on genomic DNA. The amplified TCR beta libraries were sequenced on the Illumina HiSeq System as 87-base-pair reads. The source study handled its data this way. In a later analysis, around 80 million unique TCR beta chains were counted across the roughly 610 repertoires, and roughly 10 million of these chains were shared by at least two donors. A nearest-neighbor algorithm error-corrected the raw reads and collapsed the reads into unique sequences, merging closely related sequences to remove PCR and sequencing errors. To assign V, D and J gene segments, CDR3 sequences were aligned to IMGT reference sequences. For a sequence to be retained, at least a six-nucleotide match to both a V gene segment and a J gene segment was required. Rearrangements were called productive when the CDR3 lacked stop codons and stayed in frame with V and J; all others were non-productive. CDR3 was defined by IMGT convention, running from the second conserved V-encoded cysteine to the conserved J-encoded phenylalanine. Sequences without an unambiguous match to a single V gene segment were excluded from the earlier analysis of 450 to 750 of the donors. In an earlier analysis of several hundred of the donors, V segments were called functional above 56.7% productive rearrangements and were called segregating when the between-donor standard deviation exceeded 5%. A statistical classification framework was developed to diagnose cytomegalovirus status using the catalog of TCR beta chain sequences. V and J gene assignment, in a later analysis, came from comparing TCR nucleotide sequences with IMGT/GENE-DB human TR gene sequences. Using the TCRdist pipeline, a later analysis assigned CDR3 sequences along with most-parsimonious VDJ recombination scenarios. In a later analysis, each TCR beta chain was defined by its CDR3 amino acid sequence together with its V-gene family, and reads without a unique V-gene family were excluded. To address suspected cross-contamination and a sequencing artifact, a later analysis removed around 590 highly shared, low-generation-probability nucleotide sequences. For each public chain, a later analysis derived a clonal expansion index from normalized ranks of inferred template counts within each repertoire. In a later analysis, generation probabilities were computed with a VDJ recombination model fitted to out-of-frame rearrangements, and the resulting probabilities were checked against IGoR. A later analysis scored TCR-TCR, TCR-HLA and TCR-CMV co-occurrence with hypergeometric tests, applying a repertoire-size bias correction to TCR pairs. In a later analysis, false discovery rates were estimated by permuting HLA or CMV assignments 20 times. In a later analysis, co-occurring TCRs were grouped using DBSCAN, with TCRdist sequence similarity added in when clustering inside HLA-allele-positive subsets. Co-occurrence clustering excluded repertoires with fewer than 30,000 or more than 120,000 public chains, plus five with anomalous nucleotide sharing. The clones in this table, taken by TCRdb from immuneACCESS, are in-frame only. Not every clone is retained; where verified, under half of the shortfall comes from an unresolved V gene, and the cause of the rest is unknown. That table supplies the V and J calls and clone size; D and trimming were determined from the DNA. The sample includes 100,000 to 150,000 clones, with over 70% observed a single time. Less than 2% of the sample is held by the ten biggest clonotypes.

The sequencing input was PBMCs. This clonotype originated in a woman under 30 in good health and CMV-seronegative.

The DNA is as follows: TGTGCCAGCAGCGCTCTGGCGGGGGGCACCGGGGAGCTGTTTTTT. This sequence encodes CASSALAGGTGELFF. This chain joins TRBV7-2 to TRBJ2-2, with 8 bases in between that match TRBD2. The CDR3 has 15 amino acids, counting the end cysteine and phenylalanine. Only the CDR3 portion is preserved as DNA: 45 bases, with reading frame beginning at the first base. V loses 5 bases at its end and J loses 4 bases; junction bases beyond the gene matches: 6. CDR1 is given as SGHTA and CDR2 as FQGNSA, both from the germline V gene.